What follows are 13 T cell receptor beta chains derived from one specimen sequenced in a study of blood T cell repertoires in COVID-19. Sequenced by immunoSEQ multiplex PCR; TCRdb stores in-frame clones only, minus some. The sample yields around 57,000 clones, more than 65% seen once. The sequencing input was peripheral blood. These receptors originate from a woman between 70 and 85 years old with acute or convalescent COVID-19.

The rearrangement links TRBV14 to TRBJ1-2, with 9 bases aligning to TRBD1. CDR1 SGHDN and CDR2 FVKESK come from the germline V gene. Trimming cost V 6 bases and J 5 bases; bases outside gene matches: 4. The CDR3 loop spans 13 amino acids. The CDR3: CASRMGQGYGYTF. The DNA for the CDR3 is TGTGCCAGCAGAATGGGACAGGGATATGGCTACACCTTC.

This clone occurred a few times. DNA of the CDR3: TGCGCCAGCAGCTCCCGTGGTGGCGGGGGGGCCTACGAGCAGTACTTC. Protein sequence: CASSSRGGGGAYEQYF. The gene calls are TRBV5-1 and TRBJ2-7, with 9 nucleotides matching TRBD2. CDR1 and CDR2 from the germline V gene are SGHRS and YFSETQ. The V segment lost 3 bases and the J segment 2 bases; nucleotides outside the gene matches: 9. The CDR3 has 16 residues.

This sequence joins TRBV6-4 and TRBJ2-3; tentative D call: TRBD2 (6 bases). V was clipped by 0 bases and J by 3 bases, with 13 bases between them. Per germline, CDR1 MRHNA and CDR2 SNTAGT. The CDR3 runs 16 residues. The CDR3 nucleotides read TGTGCCAGCAGTGACTCGATTAGCGGCAAGACAGATACGCAGTATTTT. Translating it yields CASSDSISGKTDTQYF.

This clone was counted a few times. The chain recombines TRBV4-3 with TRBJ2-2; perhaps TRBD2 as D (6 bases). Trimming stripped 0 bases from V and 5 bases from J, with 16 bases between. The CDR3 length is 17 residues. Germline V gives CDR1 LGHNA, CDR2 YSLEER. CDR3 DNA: TGCGCCAGCAGCCAAGATTGGAACGGGGCGGGAACCGGGGAGCTGTTTTTT. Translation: CASSQDWNGAGTGELFF.

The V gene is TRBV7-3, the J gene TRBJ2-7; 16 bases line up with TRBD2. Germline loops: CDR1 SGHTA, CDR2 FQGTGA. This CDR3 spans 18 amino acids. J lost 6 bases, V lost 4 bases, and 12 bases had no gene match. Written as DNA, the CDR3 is TGTGCCAGCAGCTCAGGCATTGGGACTAGCGGGGGGGCTACCGAGCAGTACTTC. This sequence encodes CASSSGIGTSGGATEQYF.

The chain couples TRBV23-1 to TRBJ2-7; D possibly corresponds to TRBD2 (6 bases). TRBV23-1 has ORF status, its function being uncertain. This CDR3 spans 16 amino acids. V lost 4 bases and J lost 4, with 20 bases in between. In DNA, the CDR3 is TGCGCCAGCAGTCCAAAGAGGTCGCCAGGGACTTACGAGCAGTACTTC. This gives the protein CASSPKRSPGTYEQYF.

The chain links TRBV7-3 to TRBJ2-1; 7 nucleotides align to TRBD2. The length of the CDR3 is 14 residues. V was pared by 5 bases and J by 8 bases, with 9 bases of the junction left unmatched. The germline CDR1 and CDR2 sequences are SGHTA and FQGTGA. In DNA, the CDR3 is TGTGCCAGCAGCCTGGGCGGCGGGAGCTATGAGCAGTTCTTC. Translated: CASSLGGGSYEQFF.

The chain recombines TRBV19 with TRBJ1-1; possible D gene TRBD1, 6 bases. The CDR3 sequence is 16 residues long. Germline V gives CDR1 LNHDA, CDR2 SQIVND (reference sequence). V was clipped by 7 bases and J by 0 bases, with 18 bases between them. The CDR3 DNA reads TGTGCCAGTACCGTAGGAAGGACAGTCATGAACACTGAAGCTTTCTTT. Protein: CASTVGRTVMNTEAFF.

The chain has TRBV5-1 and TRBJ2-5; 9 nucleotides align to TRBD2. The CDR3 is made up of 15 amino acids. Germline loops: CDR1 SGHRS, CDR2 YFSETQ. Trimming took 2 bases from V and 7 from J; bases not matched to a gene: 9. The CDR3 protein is CASSFGGGAGGTQYF. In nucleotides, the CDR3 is TGCGCCAGCAGCTTTGGCGGGGGGGCCGGTGGGACCCAGTACTTC.

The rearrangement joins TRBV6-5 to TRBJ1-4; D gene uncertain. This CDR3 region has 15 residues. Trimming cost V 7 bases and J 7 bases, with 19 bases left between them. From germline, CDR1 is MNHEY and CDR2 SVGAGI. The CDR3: CASMGSRRSGEKLFF. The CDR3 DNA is TGTGCCAGCATGGGCTCTCGCAGGAGCGGTGAAAAACTGTTTTTT.

The CDR3 spells CATSASGPGIEAFF. The CDR3 DNA sequence: TGTGCCACCAGTGCGTCGGGTCCCGGGATTGAAGCTTTCTTT. The gene calls are TRBV24-1 and TRBJ1-1; D unclear. The CDR3 runs 14 residues. Germline V gene lookup returns CDR1 KGHDR and CDR2 SFDVKD. V gave up 5 bases and J gave up 7 bases, with 16 bases separating them.

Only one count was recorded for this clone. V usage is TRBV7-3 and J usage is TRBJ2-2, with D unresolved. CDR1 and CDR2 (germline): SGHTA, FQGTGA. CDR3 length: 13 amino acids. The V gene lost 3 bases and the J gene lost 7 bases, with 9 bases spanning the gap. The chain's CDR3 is CASSFIPGGELFF. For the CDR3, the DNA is TGTGCCAGCAGCTTCATCCCGGGCGGGGAGCTGTTTTTT.

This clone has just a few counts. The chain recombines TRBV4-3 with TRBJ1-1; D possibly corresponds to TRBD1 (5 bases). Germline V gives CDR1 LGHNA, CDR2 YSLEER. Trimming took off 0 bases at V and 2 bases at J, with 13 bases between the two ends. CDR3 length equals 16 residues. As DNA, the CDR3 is TGCGCCAGCAGCCAAGATGACGGAGGGACCAACACTGAAGCTTTCTTT. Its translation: CASSQDDGGTNTEAFF.